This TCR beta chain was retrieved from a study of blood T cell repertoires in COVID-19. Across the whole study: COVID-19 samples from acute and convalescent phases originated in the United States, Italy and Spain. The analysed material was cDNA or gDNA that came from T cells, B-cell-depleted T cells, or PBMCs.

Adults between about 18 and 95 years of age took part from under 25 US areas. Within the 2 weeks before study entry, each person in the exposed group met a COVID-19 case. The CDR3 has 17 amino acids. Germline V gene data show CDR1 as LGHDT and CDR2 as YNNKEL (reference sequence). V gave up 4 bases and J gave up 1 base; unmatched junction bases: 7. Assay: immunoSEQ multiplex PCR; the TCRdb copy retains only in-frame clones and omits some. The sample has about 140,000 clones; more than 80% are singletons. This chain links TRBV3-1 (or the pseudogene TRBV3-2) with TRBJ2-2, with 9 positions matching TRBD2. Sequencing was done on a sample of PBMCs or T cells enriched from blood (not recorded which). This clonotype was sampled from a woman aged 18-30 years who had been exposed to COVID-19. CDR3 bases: TGTGCCAGCAGCCCATCCAGCGGGAGGATGAACACCGGGGAGCTGTTTTTT. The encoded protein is CASSPSSGRMNTGELFF.